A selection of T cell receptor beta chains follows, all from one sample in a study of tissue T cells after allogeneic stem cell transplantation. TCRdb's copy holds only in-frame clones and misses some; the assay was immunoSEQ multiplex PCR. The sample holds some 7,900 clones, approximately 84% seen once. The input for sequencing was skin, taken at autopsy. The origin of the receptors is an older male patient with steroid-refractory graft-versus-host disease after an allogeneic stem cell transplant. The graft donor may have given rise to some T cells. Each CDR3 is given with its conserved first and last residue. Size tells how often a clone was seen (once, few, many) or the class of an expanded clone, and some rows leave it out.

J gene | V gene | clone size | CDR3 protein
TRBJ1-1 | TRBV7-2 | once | CASSLQGYTEAFF
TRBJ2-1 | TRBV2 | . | CASRPGPLRDEQFF
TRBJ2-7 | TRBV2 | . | CASLGGAMNEQYF
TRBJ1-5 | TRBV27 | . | CASSRQLPTYSNQPQHF
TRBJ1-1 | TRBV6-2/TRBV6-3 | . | CASSLTGAEAFF
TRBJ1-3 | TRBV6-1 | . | CASSEKDSSGNTIYF
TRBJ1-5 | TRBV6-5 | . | CASSYRSGGRGQPQHF
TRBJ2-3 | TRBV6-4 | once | CASSARPSTDTQYF
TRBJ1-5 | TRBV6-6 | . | CASSQGDSNQPQHF
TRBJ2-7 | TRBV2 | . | CASGQNPSYEQYF
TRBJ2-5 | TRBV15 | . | CATSPGLQETQYF
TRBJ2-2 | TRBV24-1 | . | CATSDLQSGTGFTGELFF
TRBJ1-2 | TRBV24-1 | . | CATSITGGDGYTF
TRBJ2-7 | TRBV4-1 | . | CASSQRQGRRYEQYF
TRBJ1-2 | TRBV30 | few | CAWSVPVNYGYTF
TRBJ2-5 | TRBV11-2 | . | CASSLGTGGTGETQYF
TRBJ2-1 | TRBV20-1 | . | CSANPDNEQFF
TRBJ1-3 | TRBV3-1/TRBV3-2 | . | CASSPREGTGNTIYF
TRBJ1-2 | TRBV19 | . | CASSRRTGPFYGYTF
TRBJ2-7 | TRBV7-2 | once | CASSPERRTYEQYF
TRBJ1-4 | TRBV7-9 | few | CASSLFDTGEKLFF
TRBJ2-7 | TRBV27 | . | CASGPGTDLEQYF
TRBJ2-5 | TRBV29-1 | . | CSVKKGAGETQYF
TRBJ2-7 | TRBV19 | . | CASSTRDRFSYEQYF
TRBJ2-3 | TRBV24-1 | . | CATSDLVTSGGPRFDTDTQYF
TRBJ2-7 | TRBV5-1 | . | CASSYRGLPYEQYF
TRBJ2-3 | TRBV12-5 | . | CASAPPTGGGTDTQYF
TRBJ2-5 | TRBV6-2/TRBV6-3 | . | CASSYIPGAETQYF
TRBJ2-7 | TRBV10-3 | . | CAITESGDFEQYF
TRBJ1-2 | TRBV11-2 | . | CASSSLGKGQSGYTF
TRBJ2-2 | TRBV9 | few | CASSVRPRGQGTGELFF
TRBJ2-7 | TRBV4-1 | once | CASSQEQGEQYF
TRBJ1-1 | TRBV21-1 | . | CASSVWEGPYTEAFF
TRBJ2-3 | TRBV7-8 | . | CASSLAPLGDTQYF
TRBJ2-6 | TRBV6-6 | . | CASSTILGAGYTSGANVLTF
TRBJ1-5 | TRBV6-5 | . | CASKSRGRNQPQHF
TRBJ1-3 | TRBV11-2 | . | CASSPGRGVGNTIYF
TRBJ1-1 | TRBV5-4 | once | CASSLGPGHTRPEAFF
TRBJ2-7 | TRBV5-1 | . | CASSFNRDVSAYEQYF
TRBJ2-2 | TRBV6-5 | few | CAGRPANTGELFF
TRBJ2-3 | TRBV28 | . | CASSLFILSGEGTDTQYF
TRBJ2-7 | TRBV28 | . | CASSLSADEQYF
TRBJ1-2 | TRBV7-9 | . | CASSWGAEASGYTF
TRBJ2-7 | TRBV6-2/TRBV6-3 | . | CASSYSSSGSYEQYF
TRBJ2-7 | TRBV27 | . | CASSLTGQRDTYEQYF